The sequence of this TCR beta chain was determined in a study of PD-L1 blockade in urothelial cancer. About the research overall: Males with urothelial cancer arising in the bladder constituted most of the 29 patients. Timepoints chosen for blood analysis were 3 weeks (second dose) and 6 weeks after treatment start. Each blood sample yielded a median of roughly 140,000 T cells.

Notes on the study in general: Prediction of better survival came from below-median pretreatment blood TCR clonality.

Of note for this clone: Its antigen is unidentified.

V trimming: 6 bases; J trimming: 1 base; junction bases outside the gene matches: 0. There are 13 residues in the CDR3. Germline assignment: CDR1 MDHEN and CDR2 SYDVKM. Sequencing used immunoSEQ multiplex PCR; TCRdb keeps in-frame clones, though not all of them. The sample consists of about 71,000 clones, 70% to 90% of them appearing once. Sequenced material: PBMCs, taken around atezolizumab (anti-PD-L1) treatment. This receptor was taken from a man between 60 and 75 years old with urothelial cancer. The chain links TRBV28 to TRBJ2-3; 8 bases map to TRBD2. The chain's CDR3 is CASRRGGTDTQYF. CDR3 nucleotide sequence: TGTGCCAGCAGGCGGGGGGGCACAGATACGCAGTATTTT.